What follows are 26 T cell receptor beta chains derived from one specimen sequenced in a study of cytomegalovirus exposure and HLA in healthy donors. PCR amplification relied on 60 Vbeta primers (plus 13 Jbeta primers). Measured with immunoSEQ multiplex PCR; TCRdb has only the in-frame clones, and not every one. The repertoire holds roughly 120,000 clones, with roughly 80% as singletons. Material: PBMCs. These receptors originate from a woman in her 40s in good health and CMV-seropositive.

This clone was detected only a few times. J is TRBJ1-1 and V is TRBV6-1; TRBD1 matches 9 bases. The CDR3 has 14 amino acids. The trim removed 3 bases at V and 4 bases at J, leaving 3 bases unmatched. Per the germline V gene, CDR1 is MNHNS and CDR2 is SASEGT. Written as DNA, the CDR3 is TGTGCCAGCAGTGACACAGGGGGCGTCACTGAAGCTTTCTTT. Protein product: CASSDTGGVTEAFF.

This rearrangement joins TRBV5-4 to TRBJ2-5; the match to TRBD2 covers 9 bases. The J call could be wrong; TRBJ2-7 is a better fit for the DNA end. Looked up from germline, CDR1 is SGHNT and CDR2 is YYREEE (reference sequence). The CDR3 spans 14 residues. DNA of the CDR3: TGTGCCAGCAGCCGAGCGGGAGGAACCTACGAGCAGTACTTC. Translated, it gives CASSRAGGTYEQYF.

This clone was found once. The chain carries TRBV30 and TRBJ1-1, with a tentative D call TRBD1 (6 bases). This CDR3 comprises 11 residues. CDR1 and CDR2 from the germline V gene are GTSNPN and SVGIG (reference sequence). With 5 bases removed from V and 10 bases from J, the gap between germline ends came to 14 bases. The CDR3 here is CAWSGARVAFF. Written as DNA, the CDR3 is TGTGCCTGGTCAGGGGCGCGGGTAGCTTTCTTT.

The chain recombines TRBV4-1 with TRBJ2-7, with TRBD1 identical over 8 bases. J lost 3 bases, V lost 6 bases, and 10 bases had no gene match. Per the germline V gene, CDR1 is MGHRA and CDR2 is YSYEKL. This CDR3 has 15 amino acids. The CDR3: CASSSAGQADYEQYF. The CDR3 nucleotides are TGCGCCAGCAGTTCCGCGGGACAGGCGGACTACGAGCAGTACTTC.

The chain employs TRBV5-1 and TRBJ2-7, with 8 bases aligning to TRBD2. The J segment lost 5 bases and the V segment lost 6 bases, leaving 13 bases of the junction unmatched. CDR3 length: 15 residues. Germline V CDR1 and CDR2: SGHRS, YFSETQ. The CDR3 DNA reads TGCGCCAGCATGCGGGAGGCAGGGAGGGCCCACGAGCAGTACTTC. Protein sequence: CASMREAGRAHEQYF.

V and J are TRBV7-8 and TRBJ1-1, with 8 nucleotides matching TRBD1. Losses at the gene ends were 4 bases for V and 3 bases for J; bases not matched to a gene: 1. Germline-derived CDR1 and CDR2 are SGHVS and FQNEAQ. The CDR3 length is 13 residues. CDR3 loop: CASSSDRDTEAFF. The CDR3 bases are TGTGCCAGCAGCTCGGACAGGGACACTGAAGCTTTCTTT.

The chain links TRBV19 to TRBJ1-2; TRBD1 aligns across 8 bases. V trimming: 3 bases; J trimming: 8 bases; junction bases outside the gene matches: 5. Germline CDR1 and CDR2: LNHDA and SQIVND (reference sequence). The length of the CDR3 is 13 residues. The CDR3 DNA reads as TGTGCCAGTAGTATTGACAGGGGACGAGGCTACACCTTC. Its protein product is CASSIDRGRGYTF.

The chain employs TRBV9 and TRBJ2-5, with D possibly TRBD2 on 5 matching bases. CDR1 SGDLS and CDR2 YYNGEE come from the germline V gene. Trimming shortened V by 0 bases and J by 5 bases, and 8 bases separated the two germline ends. The CDR3 sequence is 13 residues long. For the CDR3, the DNA is TGTGCCAGCAGCGTAGCCCCGGGGGAGACCCAGTACTTC. Amino acid sequence: CASSVAPGETQYF.

The V gene is TRBV20-1, the J gene TRBJ1-4, with D tentatively TRBD1 (5 bases). Germline V gives CDR1 DFQATT, CDR2 SNEGSKA (reference sequence). The CDR3 covers 11 residues. V shed 5 bases and J shed 6 bases, with 7 bases lying between them. CDR3 coding DNA: TGCAGTGCTGGGGGGTATGAAAAACTGTTTTTT. Translated, it gives CSAGGYEKLFF.

The chain couples TRBV29-1 to TRBJ2-7; 7 bases agree with TRBD1. With 7 bases clipped from V and 2 bases from J, the junction kept 2 bases outside the gene matches. The CDR3 has 11 amino acids. Germline V gene data show CDR1 as SQVTM and CDR2 as ANQGSEA. CDR3 nucleotides: TGCAGCGCGGGACAGACCTACGAGCAGTACTTC. This encodes CSAGQTYEQYF.

The rearrangement links TRBV5-1 to TRBJ1-2; D possibly corresponds to TRBD1 (6 bases). Germline loops: CDR1 SGHRS, CDR2 YFSETQ. The germline V and J ends were trimmed by 4 bases and 6 bases, with 13 bases remaining between them. The CDR3 length is 13 residues. The DNA of the CDR3 is TGCGCCAGCAGCCCCGGGACATGGGATGGCTACACCTTC. Translated, it gives CASSPGTWDGYTF. Combining the CDR3 with reference TRBV5-1 and TRBJ1-2 gives the whole variable domain KAGVTQTPRYLIKTRGQQVTLSCSPISGHRSVSWYQQTPGQGLQFLFEYFSETQRNKGNFPGRFSGRQFSNSRSEMNVSTLELGDSALYLCASSPGTWDGYTFGSGTRLTVV.

V and J are TRBV6-5 and TRBJ1-2; tentative D call: TRBD1 (6 bases). V gave up 4 bases and J gave up 0 bases, with 12 bases separating them. Per the germline V gene, CDR1 is MNHEY and CDR2 is SVGAGI. There are 15 residues in the CDR3. CDR3 nucleotides: TGTGCCAGCAGTTCGCCTCGGACAGCTAACTATGGCTACACCTTC. This sequence encodes CASSSPRTANYGYTF.

This sequence joins TRBV7-2 and TRBJ1-5; unclear D gene. The germline V and J ends were trimmed by 1 base and 4 bases, with 5 bases remaining between them. The CDR3 has 13 amino acids. The V gene's germline CDR1 is SGHTA and CDR2 FQGNSA. The CDR3 region has the DNA TGTGCCAGCAGCTTAGAGCCGAATCAGCCCCAGCATTTT. This translates into CASSLEPNQPQHF.

The rearrangement uses TRBV18 and TRBJ1-5; the match to TRBD1 covers 9 bases. The CDR3 totals 16 residues. Trimming removed 6 bases from V and 0 bases from J; junction bases left unmatched: 6. In germline, CDR1 is KGHSH, CDR2 LQKENI. CDR3 bases: TGTGCCAGCTCTCCGGACAGGGGCCTTAGCAATCAGCCCCAGCATTTT. As protein: CASSPDRGLSNQPQHF.

The chain joins TRBV1 to TRBJ2-7; TRBD2 was called by the table and not checked on the DNA. TRBV1 is described as a pseudogene. This CDR3 comprises 17 residues. The CDR3 nucleotides read TGCACCAGGGCACCGGGACTAGCGGGAGGCCCCCGGTGGGAGCAGTACTTC. Translating it yields CTRAPGLAGGPRWEQYF.

The rearrangement links TRBV19 to TRBJ1-1; TRBD1 might be the D (6 bases). The CDR3 consists of 16 residues. With 3 bases removed from V and 1 base from J, the gap between germline ends came to 15 bases. The germline CDR1 and CDR2 sequences are LNHDA and SQIVND (reference sequence). CDR3 DNA: TGTGCCAGTAGTATTCTCCGCCCGACAGGGAACACTGAAGCTTTCTTT. This gives the protein CASSILRPTGNTEAFF.

The chain is built from TRBV19 and TRBJ2-2; TRBD1 agrees at 7 bases. The CDR3 sequence is 16 residues long. With 5 bases clipped from V and 4 bases from J, the junction kept 10 bases outside the gene matches. Looked up from germline, CDR1 is LNHDA and CDR2 is SQIVND (reference sequence). CDR3 sequence: CASSQVPGQFTGELFF. CDR3 DNA: TGTGCCAGTAGTCAAGTACCGGGACAGTTCACCGGGGAGCTGTTTTTT. The whole variable domain, filled in from reference TRBV19 and TRBJ2-2, reads DGGITQSPKYLFRKEGQNVTLSCEQNLNHDAMYWYRQDPGQGLRLIYYSQIVNDFQKGDIAEGYSVSREKKESFPLTVTSAQKNPTAFYLCASSQVPGQFTGELFFGEGSRLTVL.

DNA for the CDR3: TGCGCCAGCTCCAAAGCAGGGGGCGGCGTGAACACTGAAGCTTTCTTT. Protein sequence: CASSKAGGGVNTEAFF. The genes are TRBV5-1 and TRBJ1-1, with TRBD1 identical over 8 bases. The trim removed 7 bases at V and 0 bases at J, leaving 11 bases unmatched. CDR1 and CDR2 (germline): SGHRS, YFSETQ. The CDR3 is 16 amino acids.

The chain joins TRBV7-9 to TRBJ1-1; TRBD1 agrees at 7 bases. The CDR3 has 14 residues. V lost 2 bases, J lost 7 bases, and 7 bases stayed unmatched. Germline lookup yields CDR1 SEHNR and CDR2 FQNEAQ (reference sequence). CDR3: CASSLRQGGGEAFF. The CDR3 DNA reads as TGTGCCAGCAGCTTAAGACAGGGAGGTGGTGAAGCTTTCTTT.

The chain carries TRBV9 and TRBJ2-2, with D tentatively TRBD2 (6 bases). The germline gives CDR1 SGDLS, CDR2 YYNGEE. V was trimmed by 0 bases and J by 3 bases, leaving 9 bases between them. The CDR3 totals 15 residues. The CDR3 here is CASSVVGGYTGELFF. The CDR3 region has the DNA TGTGCCAGCAGCGTAGTCGGGGGATACACCGGGGAGCTGTTTTTT.

V and J are TRBV9 and TRBJ1-1, with a possible D match to TRBD1 (5 bases). Per the germline V gene, CDR1 is SGDLS and CDR2 is YYNGEE. The CDR3 is 15 residues long. Trimming stripped 0 bases from V and 0 bases from J, with 9 bases between. For the CDR3, the DNA is TGTGCCAGCAGCGTAGATAAAGGGGTGAACACTGAAGCTTTCTTT. It encodes CASSVDKGVNTEAFF.

This chain joins TRBV6-5 and TRBJ2-7; D unclear. CDR3 length: 11 amino acids. V was shortened by 3 bases and J by 7 bases, with 7 bases between the two germline ends. Looked up from germline, CDR1 is MNHEY and CDR2 is SVGAGI. The CDR3 region has the DNA TGTGCCAGCAGTTATCTACGGGAGCAGTACTTC. It specifies CASSYLREQYF.

The chain couples TRBV7-9 to TRBJ2-7, with a tentative D call TRBD2 (6 bases). The ends were cut back, 3 bases at V and 1 base at J, with 16 bases in the middle. Germline loops: CDR1 SEHNR, CDR2 FQNEAQ (reference sequence). This CDR3 is built from 16 residues. The CDR3 nucleotides read TGTGCCAGCAGCTTGGGGACTCGGACCGAGTCCTACGAGCAGTACTTC. Protein sequence: CASSLGTRTESYEQYF.

The V and J genes are TRBV7-6 and TRBJ2-5, with TRBD2 identical over 8 bases. The DNA matches TRBJ2-7 better at its end, which makes the J call doubtful. Germline V gene lookup returns CDR1 SGHVS and CDR2 FNYEAQ. This CDR3 has 13 amino acids. CDR3 sequence reads: CASSQTSGYEQYF. CDR3 bases: TGTGCCAGCAGCCAAACTAGCGGCTACGAGCAGTACTTC.

This chain uses TRBV9 with TRBJ2-5, with D maybe TRBD1 (5 bases). The V gene lost 0 bases and the J gene lost 3 bases, with 12 bases spanning the gap. Germline V CDR1 and CDR2: SGDLS, YYNGEE. This CDR3 region has 15 residues. As DNA, the CDR3 is TGTGCCAGCAGCGTAGGGGGCGGAGTGGAAGAGACCCAGTACTTC. It codes for CASSVGGGVEETQYF.

The gene calls are TRBV5-6 and TRBJ2-3; D may be TRBD2 (5 bases). This CDR3 contains 15 residues. Between the trimmed V and J ends, which lost 1 base and 3 bases, there was a span of 12 bases. CDR1 and CDR2 (germline): SGHDT, YYEEEE. CDR3 loop: CASSLPRVETDTQYF. As DNA, the CDR3 is TGTGCCAGCAGCTTGCCGCGGGTTGAGACAGATACGCAGTATTTT.